Given below is one T cell receptor (beta chain) in context. The table came from immunoSEQ multiplex PCR; TCRdb's copy has only in-frame clones and leaves some out. The sample lists about 76,000 clones, more than 75% seen once, with approximately 12% in the top ten. The data originate from a study of blood T cell repertoires in COVID-19. V gave up 6 bases and J gave up 1 base, with 19 bases separating them. This CDR3 comprises 17 residues. The germline V gene encodes CDR1 LNHDA and CDR2 SQIVND (reference sequence). The TCR comes from a human donor in a cohort sampled during active COVID-19. The V gene is TRBV19, the J gene TRBJ2-4, with D maybe TRBD2 (5 bases). The sequenced material came from peripheral blood. As DNA, the CDR3 is TGTGCCAGTAGCAATGAGGGCCGGCGGGTGGCCAAAAACATTCAGTACTTC. Translating gives CASSNEGRRVAKNIQYF.